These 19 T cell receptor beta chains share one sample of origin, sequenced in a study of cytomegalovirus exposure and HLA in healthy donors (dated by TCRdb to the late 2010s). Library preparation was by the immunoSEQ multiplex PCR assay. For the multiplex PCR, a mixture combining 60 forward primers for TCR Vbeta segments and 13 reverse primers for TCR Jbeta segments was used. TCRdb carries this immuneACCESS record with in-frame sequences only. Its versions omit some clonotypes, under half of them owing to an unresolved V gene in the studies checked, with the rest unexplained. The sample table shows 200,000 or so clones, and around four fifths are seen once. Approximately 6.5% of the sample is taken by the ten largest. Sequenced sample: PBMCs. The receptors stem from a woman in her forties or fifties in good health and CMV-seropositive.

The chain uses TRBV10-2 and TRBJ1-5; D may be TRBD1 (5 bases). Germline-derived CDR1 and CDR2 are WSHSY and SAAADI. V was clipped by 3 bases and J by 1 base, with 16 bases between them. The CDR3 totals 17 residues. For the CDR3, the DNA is TGCGCCAGCAGTGACGCGGGGGGGGTTTACAGCAATCAGCCCCAGCATTTT. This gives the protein CASSDAGGVYSNQPQHF.

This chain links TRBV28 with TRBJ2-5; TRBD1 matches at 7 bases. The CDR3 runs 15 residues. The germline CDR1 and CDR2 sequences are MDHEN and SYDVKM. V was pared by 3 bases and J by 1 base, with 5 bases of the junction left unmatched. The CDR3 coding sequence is TGTGCCAGCAGTTTTCGGGACAGCTTCCAAGAGACCCAGTACTTC. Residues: CASSFRDSFQETQYF.

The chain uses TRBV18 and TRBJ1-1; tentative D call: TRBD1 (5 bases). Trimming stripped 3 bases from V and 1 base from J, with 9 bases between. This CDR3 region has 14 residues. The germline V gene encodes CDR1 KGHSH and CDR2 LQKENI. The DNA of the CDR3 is TGTGCCAGCTCACCTCCAACAGGGAACACTGAAGCTTTCTTT. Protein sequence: CASSPPTGNTEAFF.

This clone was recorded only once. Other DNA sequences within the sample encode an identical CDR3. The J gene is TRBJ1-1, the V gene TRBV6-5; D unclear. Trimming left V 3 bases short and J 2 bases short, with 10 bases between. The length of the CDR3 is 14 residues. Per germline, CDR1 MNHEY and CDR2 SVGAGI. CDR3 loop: CASSYSYRNTEAFF. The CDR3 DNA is TGTGCCAGCAGTTATTCTTACAGAAACACTGAAGCTTTCTTT.

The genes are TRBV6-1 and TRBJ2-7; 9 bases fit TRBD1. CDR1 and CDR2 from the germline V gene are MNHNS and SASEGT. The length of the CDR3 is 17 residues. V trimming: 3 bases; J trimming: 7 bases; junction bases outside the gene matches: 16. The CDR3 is CASSDPIVGTGNGEQYF. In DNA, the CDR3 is TGTGCCAGCAGTGATCCCATCGTTGGGACAGGGAACGGGGAGCAGTACTTC.

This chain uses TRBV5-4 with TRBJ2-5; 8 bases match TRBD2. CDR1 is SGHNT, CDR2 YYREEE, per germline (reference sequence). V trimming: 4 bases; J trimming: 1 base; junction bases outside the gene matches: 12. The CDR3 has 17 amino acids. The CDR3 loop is CASSRGANGGAQETQYF. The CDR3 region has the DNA TGTGCCAGCAGCCGTGGGGCCAACGGGGGGGCCCAAGAGACCCAGTACTTC.

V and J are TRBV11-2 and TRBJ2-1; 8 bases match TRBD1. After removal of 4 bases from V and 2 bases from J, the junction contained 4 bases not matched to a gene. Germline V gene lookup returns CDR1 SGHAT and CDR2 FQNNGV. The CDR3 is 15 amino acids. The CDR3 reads CASSSRGRTYNEQFF. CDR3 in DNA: TGTGCCAGCAGCTCCAGGGGGCGGACCTACAATGAGCAGTTCTTC.

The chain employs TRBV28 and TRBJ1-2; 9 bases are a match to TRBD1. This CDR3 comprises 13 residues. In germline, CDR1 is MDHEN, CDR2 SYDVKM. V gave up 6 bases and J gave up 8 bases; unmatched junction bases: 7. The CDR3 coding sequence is TGTGCCAGCAGCTCCCGGGACAGGGACGGCTACACCTTC. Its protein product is CASSSRDRDGYTF.

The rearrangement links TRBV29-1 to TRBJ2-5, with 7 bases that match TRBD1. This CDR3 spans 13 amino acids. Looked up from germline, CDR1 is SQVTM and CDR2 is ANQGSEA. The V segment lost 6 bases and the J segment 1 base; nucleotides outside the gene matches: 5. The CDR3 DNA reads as TGCAGCGTGGCTACAGGGGCCCAAGAGACCCAGTACTTC. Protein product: CSVATGAQETQYF.

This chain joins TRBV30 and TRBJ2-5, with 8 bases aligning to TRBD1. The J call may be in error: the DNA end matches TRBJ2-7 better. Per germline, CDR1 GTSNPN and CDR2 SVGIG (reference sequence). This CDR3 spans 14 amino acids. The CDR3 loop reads CAWSVNRGSYEQYF. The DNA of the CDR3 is TGTGCCTGGAGTGTTAACAGGGGGTCCTACGAGCAGTACTTC.

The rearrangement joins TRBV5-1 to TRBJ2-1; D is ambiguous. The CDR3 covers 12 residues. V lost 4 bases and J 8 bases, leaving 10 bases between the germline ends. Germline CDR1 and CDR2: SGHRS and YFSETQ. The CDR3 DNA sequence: TGCGCCAGCAGCCTAATGTTCGATGAGCAGTTCTTC. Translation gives CASSLMFDEQFF.

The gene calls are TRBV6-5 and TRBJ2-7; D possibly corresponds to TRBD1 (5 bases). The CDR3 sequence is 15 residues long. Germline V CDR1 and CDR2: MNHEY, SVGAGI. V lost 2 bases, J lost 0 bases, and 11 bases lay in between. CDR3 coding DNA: TGTGCCAGCAGTTACGAGAGTGACAGCTCCTACGAGCAGTACTTC. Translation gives CASSYESDSSYEQYF.

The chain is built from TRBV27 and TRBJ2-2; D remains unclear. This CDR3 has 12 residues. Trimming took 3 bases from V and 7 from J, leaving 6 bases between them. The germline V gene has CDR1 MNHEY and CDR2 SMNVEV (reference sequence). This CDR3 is CASSFRVGELFF. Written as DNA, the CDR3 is TGTGCCAGCAGTTTCCGGGTCGGGGAGCTGTTTTTT.

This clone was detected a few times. The CDR3 DNA reads TGTGCCAGCAGCGCTACAGGGTTCCGGGGCGTCGGGGAGCTGTTTTTT. Protein product: CASSATGFRGVGELFF. The rearrangement joins TRBV11-2 to TRBJ2-2; D may be TRBD1 (6 bases). The V gene lost 5 bases and the J gene lost 7 bases, with 20 bases spanning the gap. The germline CDR1 and CDR2 sequences are SGHAT and FQNNGV. The CDR3 sequence is 16 residues long.

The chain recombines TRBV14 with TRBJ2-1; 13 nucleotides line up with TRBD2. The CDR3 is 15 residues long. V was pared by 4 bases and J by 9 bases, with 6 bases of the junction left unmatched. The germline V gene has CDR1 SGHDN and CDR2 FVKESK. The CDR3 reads CASSRTSGGVTEQFF. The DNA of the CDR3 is TGTGCCAGCAGCCGAACTAGCGGGGGGGTCACTGAGCAGTTCTTC. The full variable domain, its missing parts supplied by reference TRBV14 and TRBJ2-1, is EAGVTQFPSHSVIEKGQTVTLRCDPISGHDNLYWYRRVMGKEIKFLLHFVKESKQDESGMPNNRFLAERTGGTYSTLKVQPAELEDSGVYFCASSRTSGGVTEQFFGPGTRLTVL.

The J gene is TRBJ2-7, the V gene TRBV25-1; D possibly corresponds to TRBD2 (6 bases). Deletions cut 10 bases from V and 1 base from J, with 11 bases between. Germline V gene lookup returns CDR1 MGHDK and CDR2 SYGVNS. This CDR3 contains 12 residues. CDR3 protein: CATHGGSYEQYF. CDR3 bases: TGTGCCACGCACGGGGGATCCTACGAGCAGTACTTC.

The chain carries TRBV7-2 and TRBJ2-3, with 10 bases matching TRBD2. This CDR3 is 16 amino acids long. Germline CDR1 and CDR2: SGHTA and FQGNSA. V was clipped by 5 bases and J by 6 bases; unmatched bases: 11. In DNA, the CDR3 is TGTGCCAGCAGCCGTTCTAGCGGGGGCCCCAAGGATACGCAGTATTTT. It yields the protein CASSRSSGGPKDTQYF.

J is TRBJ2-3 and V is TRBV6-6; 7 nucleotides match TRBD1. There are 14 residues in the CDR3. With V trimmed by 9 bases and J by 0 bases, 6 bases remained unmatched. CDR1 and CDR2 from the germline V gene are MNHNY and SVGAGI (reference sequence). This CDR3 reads CASLKGGSTDTQYF. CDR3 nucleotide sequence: TGTGCCAGTCTAAAAGGGGGCAGCACAGATACGCAGTATTTT.

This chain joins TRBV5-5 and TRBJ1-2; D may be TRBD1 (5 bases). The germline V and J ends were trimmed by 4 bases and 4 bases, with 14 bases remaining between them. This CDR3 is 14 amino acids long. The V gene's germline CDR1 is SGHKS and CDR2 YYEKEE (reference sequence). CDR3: CASSPRGEIYGYTF. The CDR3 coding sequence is TGTGCCAGCAGCCCCCGGGGGGAAATCTATGGCTACACCTTC.